This T cell receptor (beta chain) was sequenced in a study of PD-L1 blockade in urothelial cancer. Profiled with immunoSEQ multiplex PCR; TCRdb holds only in-frame clones, not every one. This sample has some 54,000 clones; about 80% occur once, and the top ten carry 5.5% to 7.5%. V was pared by 5 bases and J by 2 bases, with 12 bases between. The V gene's germline CDR1 is SGHAT and CDR2 FQNNGV. This CDR3 is built from 15 residues. Sequenced here: PBMCs, sampled around atezolizumab (anti-PD-L1) treatment. This TCR was recovered from a man aged 35 to 55 with urothelial cancer. This rearrangement joins TRBV11-2 to TRBJ2-2, with D possibly being TRBD1 (5 bases). The CDR3 DNA reads TGTGCCAGCAGCCCCCAAGGGGTAAACACCGGGGAGCTGTTTTTT. This sequence encodes CASSPQGVNTGELFF.